This T cell receptor (beta chain) was captured in a study of beta chain features in type 1 diabetes. About the study: There were 107,917,701 sorted cells examined across all samples.

The investigators reverse transcribed all of the isolated RNA, so they sequenced expressed TCRB transcripts. Clones were sequenced by immunoSEQ multiplex PCR, and TCRdb holds only the in-frame ones, with some missing. The table lists 130,000 or so clones, roughly 10% of them singletons. On this clone: Its matching antigen is unknown.

Trimming removed 2 bases at V and 4 bases at J, with 9 bases between. Germline loops: CDR1 SGDLS, CDR2 YYNGEE. The CDR3 is 13 residues long. Every donor provided one heparinised blood draw, which averaged approximately 100 mL. Findings of the study overall: A pattern of fewer insertions and more deletions at VDJ junctions was seen in type 1 diabetes patients. Naive, central memory and regulatory TCRB repertoires appeared more similar among patients than healthy donors.

This receptor was identified in a middle-aged woman in good health. J is TRBJ2-5 and V is TRBV9; D remains unclear. Material for sequencing was central memory CD4+ T cells from blood. The CDR3 region has the DNA TGTGCCAGCAGCGTTAGAGAACGAGAGACCCAGTACTTC. It specifies CASSVRERETQYF.